Listed here are 9 T cell receptor beta chains from one sample, sequenced in a study of technical replicates of blood from several donors. The assay was immunoSEQ multiplex PCR, and TCRdb's table has in-frame clones only and misses some. The repertoire holds 75,000 to 90,000 clones, 90% to 95% seen once, with about 0.23% in the top ten. Sequencing was done on a sample of T cells isolated from PBMCs. The source is a human donor in good health.

In its sample, this clone was seen once. This chain joins TRBV30 and TRBJ1-2, with 9 bases identical to TRBD1. Trimming cost V 0 bases and J 4 bases; bases outside gene matches: 6. The CDR3 length is 15 residues. The germline CDR1 and CDR2 sequences are GTSNPN and SVGIG (reference sequence). As DNA, the CDR3 is TGTGCCTGGAGTGTAGGCGACAGGGGGTCCTATGGCTACACCTTC. Amino acid sequence: CAWSVGDRGSYGYTF.

This chain connects TRBV4-1 to TRBJ2-7; 10 bases match TRBD1. The J segment lost 4 bases and the V segment lost 1 base, leaving 4 bases of the junction unmatched. Germline CDR1 and CDR2: MGHRA and YSYEKL. This CDR3 has 15 amino acids. The CDR3 region has the DNA TGCGCCAGCAGCCAAGGAGGACAGGGGGTTTACGAGCAGTACTTC. It codes for CASSQGGQGVYEQYF.

The chain couples TRBV5-4 to TRBJ2-2, with TRBD2 as a possible D gene (6 bases). The CDR3 is made up of 13 amino acids. Germline CDR1 and CDR2: SGHNT and YYREEE (reference sequence). V lost 0 bases to trimming and J lost 14 bases, with 14 bases between them. The CDR3, as DNA: TGTGCCAGCAGCTTGGCCGGGGGTGGGATCCTGTTTTTT. Amino acids: CASSLAGGGILFF.

This chain links TRBV4-1 with TRBJ2-5; D not resolved. The CDR3 extends over 11 amino acids. CDR1 MGHRA and CDR2 YSYEKL come from the germline V gene. The V gene lost 6 bases and the J gene lost 1 base, with 3 bases spanning the gap. This CDR3 is CASSLQETQYF. Here the CDR3 DNA reads TGCGCCAGCAGTCTCCAAGAGACCCAGTACTTC.

This chain links TRBV5-1 with TRBJ2-2; tentatively, D is TRBD1 (6 bases). The CDR3 has 15 amino acids. The germline CDR1 and CDR2 sequences are SGHRS and YFSETQ. V shed 3 bases and J shed 4 bases, with 13 bases lying between them. CDR3: CASSSGQGGTGELFF. The CDR3 DNA reads as TGCGCCAGCAGCTCTGGACAAGGGGGCACCGGGGAGCTGTTTTTT.

The genes are TRBV6-6 and TRBJ2-1; 7 bases align to TRBD2. V shed 5 bases and J 14 bases; nucleotides not matched to a gene: 6. Germline values: CDR1 MNHNY, CDR2 SVGAGI (reference sequence). The CDR3 runs to 11 residues. The CDR3: CASSDGGFEFF. CDR3 bases: TGTGCCAGCAGTGACGGGGGGTTTGAGTTCTTC.

The chain is built from TRBV19 and TRBJ1-1, with D perhaps matching TRBD1 (6 bases). The V and J ends lost 9 bases and 2 bases respectively, with 19 bases between them. The length of the CDR3 is 15 residues. CDR1 is LNHDA and CDR2 is SQIVND in the germline V gene (reference sequence). The CDR3 DNA follows: TGTGCCAGCCGGGGGGCGCGACACGACAACACTGAAGCTTTCTTT. Translating it yields CASRGARHDNTEAFF.

This chain connects TRBV6-1 to TRBJ2-7; 12 positions match TRBD2. The V and J ends lost 3 bases and 8 bases, in that order; junction bases with no gene match: 8. The germline CDR1 and CDR2 sequences are MNHNS and SASEGT. The CDR3 runs to 15 residues. The CDR3 nucleotides are TGTGCCAGCAGTGATGGACTAGCGGGGTACCTTCAGCAGTACTTC. This translates into CASSDGLAGYLQQYF.

This clone came up a few times. The J gene is TRBJ2-7, the V gene TRBV20-1, with D perhaps matching TRBD2 (6 bases). The CDR3 has 11 residues. Germline V gene data show CDR1 as DFQATT and CDR2 as SNEGSKA (reference sequence). The V and J ends lost 0 bases and 9 bases respectively, with 9 bases between them. In nucleotides, the CDR3 is TGCAGTGCTAGAGATGGGCGGGGGCAGTACTTC. It codes for CSARDGRGQYF.